The sequence of this T cell receptor beta chain was determined in a study of Graves' ophthalmopathy and Graves' hyperthyroidism. Overall study context: Peripheral blood sampling preceded any treatment and occurred at initial diagnosis.

TCR beta CDR3 amplification used RNA transcripts. The workflow started with a first-round RT-PCR run with HTBI primers and then moved on to a second-round multiplex PCR. Each CDR3 protein gets one entry after TCRdb re-called the multiplex PCR reads with MiXCR. The sample records a few hundred thousand distinct CDR3 sequences, 15% to 19% being singletons. The PBMCs had their origin in roughly 9.8 ml of fresh peripheral blood. The germline V gene has CDR1 LGHDT and CDR2 YNNKEL (reference sequence). The length of the CDR3 is 14 residues. With 2 bases removed from V and 5 bases from J, the gap between germline ends came to 13 bases.

The J gene is TRBJ2-7, the V gene TRBV3-1; tentatively, D is TRBD1 (5 bases). The receptor comes from a young woman with stable Graves' hyperthyroidism. Source material: peripheral blood. CDR3 residues: CASSQPSGSHEQYF. DNA for the CDR3: TGTGCCAGCAGCCAACCTTCAGGGTCCCACGAGCAGTACTTC.